This entry lists 21 T cell receptor beta chains sequenced from one sample in a study of T cells after yellow fever vaccination. A single record per CDR3 protein comes from TCRdb applying MiXCR to the 5' RACE reads. Of 300,000 to 350,000 distinct CDR3 sequences in the sample, about 10% are singletons; the top ten hold about 3%. Here the sequenced sample was CD4+ T cells sorted from PBMCs, taken 45 days after the yellow fever booster vaccination. Every receptor here comes from a man between 18 and 29 years old who received the YFV17D yellow fever vaccine.

The rearrangement joins TRBV5-1 to TRBJ1-4; D unresolved. Trimming left V 0 bases short and J 5 bases short, with 11 bases between. Germline V gene data show CDR1 as SGHRS and CDR2 as YFSETQ. This CDR3 has 15 residues. The CDR3 nucleotides are TGCGCCAGCAGCTTGGAAGGACGCAGGAATGAAAAACTGTTTTTT. Amino acid sequence: CASSLEGRRNEKLFF.

This clonotype was seen only a few times. The rearrangement uses TRBV7-2 and TRBJ1-2; 12 nucleotides line up with TRBD1. The trim removed 1 base at V and 0 bases at J, leaving 6 bases unmatched. This CDR3 is 18 amino acids long. The germline gives CDR1 SGHTA, CDR2 FQGNSA. This chain's CDR3 is CASSLGGQGAHPNYGYTF. DNA of the CDR3: TGTGCCAGCAGCTTAGGGGGACAGGGGGCACACCCTAACTATGGCTACACCTTC.

This clonotype was recorded at least ten times. This chain joins TRBV3-1 and TRBJ2-7; D not certain. CDR3 length equals 10 residues. Germline CDR1 LGHDT, CDR2 YNNKEL (reference sequence). Trimming shortened V by 8 bases and J by 4 bases, and 6 bases separated the two germline ends. The CDR3 DNA is TGTGCCAGCGGATCGTACGAGCAGTACGTC. Amino acids: CASGSYEQYV.

V gene TRBV6-1 combines with J gene TRBJ1-2, with D perhaps matching TRBD1 (5 bases). Germline V gives CDR1 MNHNS, CDR2 SASEGT. The CDR3 loop spans 14 amino acids. V shed 3 bases and J shed 5 bases, with 13 bases lying between them. CDR3 protein: CASSEGGSKYGYTF. As DNA, the CDR3 is TGTGCCAGCAGTGAGGGGGGTTCCAAGTATGGCTACACCTTC.

This clonotype showed up just a few times. The chain carries TRBV2 and TRBJ2-1; 7 nucleotides agree with TRBD2. Trimming removed 2 bases from V and 9 bases from J; junction bases left unmatched: 7. The germline V gene encodes CDR1 SNHLY and CDR2 FYNNEI. The CDR3 contains 14 residues. This chain's CDR3 is CASSERQGGGEQFF. The CDR3 DNA sequence: TGTGCCAGCAGTGAACGGCAGGGCGGGGGTGAGCAGTTCTTC. Full variable domain (missing parts from reference TRBV2 and TRBJ2-1): EPEVTQTPSHQVTQMGQEVILRCVPISNHLYFYWYRQILGQKVEFLVSFYNNEISEKSEIFDDQFSVERPDGSNFTLKIRSTKLEDSAMYFCASSERQGGGEQFFGPGTRLTVL.

This clonotype has more than one count but fewer than ten. The chain links TRBV29-1 to TRBJ2-1; 11 bases are shared with TRBD2. This CDR3 contains 16 residues. The germline V gene encodes CDR1 SQVTM and CDR2 ANQGSEA. V was pared by 6 bases and J by 8 bases, with 15 bases of the junction left unmatched. CDR3 in DNA: TGCAGCGTCGGAGCAGGACTAGCGGGTTCGTCGGATGAGCAGTTCTTC. It encodes CSVGAGLAGSSDEQFF.

This clonotype was counted at least ten times. The chain is built from TRBV20-1 and TRBJ1-2, with D tentatively TRBD1 (5 bases). This CDR3 is built from 13 residues. Looked up from germline, CDR1 is DFQATT and CDR2 is SNEGSKA (reference sequence). V lost 5 bases and J lost 8, with 18 bases in between. CDR3 nucleotide sequence: TGCAGTGCTGGCGGACATTCCCCGGAAGGCTACACCTTC. This sequence encodes CSAGGHSPEGYTF.

This rearrangement joins TRBV5-1 to TRBJ2-5; D is undetermined. CDR1 and CDR2 (germline): SGHRS, YFSETQ. The CDR3 is 14 residues long. Trimming cost V 2 bases and J 2 bases, with 10 bases left between them. In DNA, the CDR3 is TGCGCCAGCAGCTTATTGGCGGATCAAGAGACCCAGTACTTC. This translates into CASSLLADQETQYF.

The chain has TRBV19 and TRBJ2-5; D possibly matches TRBD1 or TRBD2 (5 bases each). The CDR3 has 14 residues. V lost 4 bases, J lost 0 bases, and 9 bases lay in between. Per the germline V gene, CDR1 is LNHDA and CDR2 is SQIVND (reference sequence). CDR3: CASSNLGDQETQYF. In DNA, the CDR3 is TGTGCCAGTAGTAATCTGGGGGACCAAGAGACCCAGTACTTC.

The rearrangement links TRBV5-5 to TRBJ2-5; D call uncertain. CDR1 is SGHKS, CDR2 YYEKEE, per germline (reference sequence). Trimming stripped 4 bases from V and 5 bases from J, with 15 bases between. The CDR3 extends over 14 amino acids. CDR3 DNA sequence: TGTGCCAGCAGCCCTGACTCGGCGCGGGAGACCCAGTACTTC. Its protein is CASSPDSARETQYF. Complete variable domain (other parts from reference TRBV5-5 and TRBJ2-5): DAGVTQSPTHLIKTRGQQVTLRCSPISGHKSVSWYQQVLGQGPQFIFQYYEKEERGRGNFPDRFSARQFPNYSSELNVNALLLGDSALYLCASSPDSARETQYFGPGTRLLVL.

The CDR3 spells CSARGQRGESEQYF. In DNA, the CDR3 is TGCAGTGCTAGAGGTCAGCGGGGGGAGTCCGAGCAGTACTTC. V is TRBV20-1 and J is TRBJ2-7; TRBD2 matches 9 bases. The V gene's germline CDR1 is DFQATT and CDR2 SNEGSKA (reference sequence). The V gene end was trimmed by 1 base and the J gene end by 6 bases; junction bases not matched to a gene: 7. This CDR3 has 14 residues.

The rearrangement links TRBV7-2 to TRBJ1-1; the D is unclear. The germline V gene has CDR1 SGHTA and CDR2 FQGNSA. V lost 5 bases, J lost 5 bases, and 15 bases lay in between. The CDR3 runs to 14 residues. CDR3 DNA: TGTGCCAGCAGCCGGGGATTCGGTAAAACTGAAGCTTTCTTT. Amino acid sequence: CASSRGFGKTEAFF.

The chain combines TRBV18 with TRBJ2-5, with D perhaps TRBD1 (5 bases). CDR1 is KGHSH and CDR2 is LQKENI in the germline V gene. The CDR3 loop spans 14 amino acids. Trimming shortened V by 0 bases and J by 4 bases, and 9 bases separated the two germline ends. CDR3 coding DNA: TGTGCCAGCTCACCACCGCAGGGTGGAGAGACCCAGTACTTC. It translates to CASSPPQGGETQYF.

The rearrangement links TRBV7-6 to TRBJ2-2, with D possibly being TRBD2 (7 bases). Germline lookup yields CDR1 SGHVS and CDR2 FNYEAQ. Trimming left V 5 bases short and J 2 bases short, with 15 bases between. This CDR3 comprises 16 residues. The chain's CDR3 is CASSRGGAGNTGELFF. CDR3 in DNA: TGTGCCAGCAGCCGTGGGGGGGCCGGTAACACCGGGGAGCTGTTTTTT.

This clonotype was detected only a few times. The chain joins TRBV9 to TRBJ1-2, with 8 bases identical to TRBD1. Germline assignment: CDR1 SGDLS and CDR2 YYNGEE. The length of the CDR3 is 14 residues. After removal of 2 bases from V and 8 bases from J, the junction contained 8 bases not matched to a gene. This CDR3 reads CASSVQGARNGYTF. In nucleotides, the CDR3 is TGTGCCAGCAGCGTTCAGGGGGCGCGAAACGGCTACACCTTC.

This clonotype appeared a few times. The rearrangement joins TRBV3-1 to TRBJ1-6; TRBD1 is a possible D gene (5 bases). The V and J ends lost 1 base and 10 bases respectively, with 20 bases between them. The CDR3 sequence is 17 residues long. Germline V gives CDR1 LGHDT, CDR2 YNNKEL (reference sequence). The CDR3 region has the DNA TGTGCCAGCAGCCAAGGATACCGGGGGATCAGGAAATCACCCCTCCACTTT. Amino acid sequence: CASSQGYRGIRKSPLHF.

This clonotype showed up just a few times. CDR3 sequence: CASSYPSGGKETQYF. CDR3 DNA: TGTGCCAGCAGTTACCCTAGCGGGGGGAAAGAGACCCAGTACTTC. V is TRBV6-2 or TRBV6-3 and J is TRBJ2-5, with 11 nucleotides matching TRBD2. V shed 2 bases, J shed 3 bases, and the junction held 2 bases outside the gene matches. Germline assignment: CDR1 MNHEY and CDR2 SVGEGT. This CDR3 is 15 amino acids long.

The sample holds many counts of this clonotype. This chain links TRBV11-2 with TRBJ1-2; possible D gene TRBD1, 6 bases. Germline values: CDR1 SGHAT, CDR2 FQNNGV. V was trimmed by 4 bases and J by 8 bases, leaving 14 bases between them. This CDR3 contains 13 residues. The CDR3 loop reads CASSSYRVGGYTF. Here the CDR3 DNA reads TGTGCCAGCAGCTCATACAGGGTGGGGGGCTACACCTTC.

This chain joins TRBV7-2 and TRBJ2-5; D is undetermined. This CDR3 region has 13 residues. V lost 7 bases and J 3 bases, leaving 12 bases between the germline ends. The germline V gene has CDR1 SGHTA and CDR2 FQGNSA. CDR3 residues: CASTPRAEETQYF. CDR3 nucleotides: TGTGCCAGCACCCCTCGGGCGGAAGAGACCCAGTACTTC.

This clonotype came up a few times. DNA for the CDR3: TGTGCCAGCAGCGTTCAGGGGATAGCTTTCTTT. It codes for CASSVQGIAFF. This rearrangement joins TRBV11-2 to TRBJ1-1; tentatively, D is TRBD1 (6 bases). From germline, CDR1 is SGHAT and CDR2 FQNNGV. V lost 5 bases and J lost 10, with 11 bases in between. The CDR3 spans 11 residues.

This clonotype was seen a few times. V is TRBV4-3 and J is TRBJ2-3; D is perhaps TRBD2 (6 bases). This CDR3 contains 16 residues. Germline V gene lookup returns CDR1 LGHNA and CDR2 YSLEER. V lost 4 bases, J lost 2 bases, and 16 bases lay in between. The CDR3 region is CASSRRLGALTDTQYF. Written as DNA, the CDR3 is TGCGCCAGCAGCCGCCGACTAGGGGCCCTCACAGATACGCAGTATTTT.